The 15 T cell receptor beta chains below all came from one sample that was sequenced in a study of cytomegalovirus exposure and HLA in healthy donors. 13 Jbeta primers and 60 Vbeta primers were used for the PCR. TCRdb keeps only in-frame clones here, not all; method: immunoSEQ multiplex PCR. The table records about 70,000 clones, roughly two thirds of them present only once. Sequencing was performed on PBMCs. Receptor source: a middle-aged man in good health and CMV-seropositive.

The chain couples TRBV30 to TRBJ1-2; tentative D call: TRBD1 (5 bases). CDR3 length: 15 residues. The germline V gene has CDR1 GTSNPN and CDR2 SVGIG (reference sequence). The V and J ends lost 4 bases and 2 bases respectively, with 17 bases between them. The CDR3, as DNA: TGTGCCTGGACTTGGCAGGGAAATGGAAACTATGGCTACACCTTC. Amino acids: CAWTWQGNGNYGYTF.

Regarding this clone: A far bigger clonotype differs at one base, so this is likely a read error. The chain joins TRBV6-1 to TRBJ2-7; D is possibly TRBD1 (6 bases). The CDR3 has 18 residues. Germline-derived CDR1 and CDR2 are MNHNS and SASEGT. The CDR3 spells CASSVPQGPLGSNSPLHF. The CDR3 bases are TGTGCCAGCAGTGTCCCGCAGGGGCCCCTTGGAAGTAATTCACCCCTCCACTTC.

The chain employs TRBV29-1 and TRBJ2-1; D might be TRBD2 (6 bases). The V and J ends lost 7 bases and 1 base respectively, with 11 bases between them. Germline lookup yields CDR1 SQVTM and CDR2 ANQGSEA. This CDR3 region has 13 residues. The CDR3 DNA is TGCAGCGCCAGGAGGGGTTCCTACAATGAGCAGTTCTTC. Translation: CSARRGSYNEQFF.

This clone was recorded only once. The V and J genes are TRBV19 and TRBJ2-7, with 9 bases lining up with TRBD1. The V gene end was trimmed by 3 bases and the J gene end by 3 bases; junction bases not matched to a gene: 6. The CDR3 runs to 15 residues. Germline CDR1 is LNHDA and CDR2 is SQIVND (reference sequence). The CDR3 sequence: CASSITGTGIYEQYF. As DNA, the CDR3 is TGTGCCAGTAGTATTACCGGGACAGGGATCTACGAGCAGTACTTC.

CDR3 sequence reads: CASSLSDPGEAFF. In DNA form, the CDR3 reads TGTGCCAGCAGTTTATCGGACCCAGGGGAGGCTTTCTTT. The gene calls are TRBV27 and TRBJ1-1, with a possible D match to TRBD1 (6 bases). Trimming shortened V by 0 bases and J by 11 bases, and 13 bases separated the two germline ends. Germline V gene data show CDR1 as MNHEY and CDR2 as SMNVEV (reference sequence). CDR3 length: 13 amino acids.

This clone has only one observation. The chain carries TRBV6-5 and TRBJ2-7; TRBD2 aligns across 10 bases. The germline CDR1 and CDR2 sequences are MNHEY and SVGAGI. This CDR3 region has 14 residues. Trimming cost V 8 bases and J 6 bases; bases outside gene matches: 10. CDR3 coding DNA: TGTGCCAGCGCGTCCGGACTAGCGGAGGGCGAGCAGTACTTC. Translated, it gives CASASGLAEGEQYF.

This clone was seen a few times. The V gene is TRBV6-5, the J gene TRBJ2-1; 9 bases are shared with TRBD2. The CDR3 is made up of 15 amino acids. V was pared by 0 bases and J by 7 bases, with 4 bases of the junction left unmatched. The V gene's germline CDR1 is MNHEY and CDR2 SVGAGI. The CDR3 nucleotides are TGTGCCAGCAGTTACTCTACGCTAGCGGGAAATGAGCAGTTCTTC. Amino acids: CASSYSTLAGNEQFF.

This rearrangement joins TRBV27 to TRBJ1-5; the D is unclear. This CDR3 spans 13 amino acids. Germline V CDR1 and CDR2: MNHEY, SMNVEV (reference sequence). The germline V and J ends were trimmed by 0 bases and 4 bases, with 4 bases remaining between them. CDR3 nucleotide sequence: TGTGCCAGCAGTTTATCCCTGAATCAGCCCCAGCATTTT. Protein sequence: CASSLSLNQPQHF.

CDR3: CASSLASGGQETQYF. CDR3 bases: TGTGCCAGCAGCTTGGCGAGCGGGGGCCAAGAGACCCAGTACTTC. The J gene is TRBJ2-5, the V gene TRBV5-4; 8 bases map to TRBD2. The V gene end was trimmed by 0 bases and the J gene end by 1 base; junction bases not matched to a gene: 2. Germline assignment: CDR1 SGHNT and CDR2 YYREEE (reference sequence). This CDR3 contains 15 residues. The full variable domain, its missing parts supplied by reference TRBV5-4 and TRBJ2-5, is ETGVTQSPTHLIKTRGQQVTLRCSSQSGHNTVSWYQQALGQGPQFIFQYYREEENGRGNFPPRFSGLQFPNYSSELNVNALELDDSALYLCASSLASGGQETQYFGPGTRLLVL.

The CDR3 sequence: CASRLAGSDTQYF. The CDR3 nucleotides are TGCGCCAGCAGGCTAGCCGGGTCAGATACGCAGTATTTT. The genes are TRBV5-1 and TRBJ2-3; D is possibly TRBD2 (5 bases). The CDR3 totals 13 residues. Trimming stripped 5 bases from V and 4 bases from J, with 11 bases between. Germline V gives CDR1 SGHRS, CDR2 YFSETQ.

This clone was seen a handful of times. The chain has TRBV11-1 and TRBJ1-1, with 7 bases matching TRBD1. V dropped 5 bases and J dropped 8; count of bases not matched to a gene: 5. This CDR3 comprises 12 residues. CDR1 SGHAT and CDR2 FQDESV come from the germline V gene (reference sequence). The CDR3 nucleotides are TGTGCCAGCAGCCCCCAGGGGGTCGAAGCTTTCTTT. This sequence encodes CASSPQGVEAFF.

The rearrangement links TRBV19 to TRBJ2-5; 7 bases fit TRBD1. This CDR3 is built from 15 residues. CDR1 is LNHDA, CDR2 SQIVND, per germline (reference sequence). V lost 1 base and J lost 4; bases outside the gene matches: 6. The CDR3 loop reads CASSIGQGDGETQYF. The CDR3 nucleotides are TGTGCCAGTAGTATAGGGCAGGGGGACGGAGAGACCCAGTACTTC.

The rearrangement uses TRBV5-1 and TRBJ2-5, with D possibly TRBD2 on 6 matching bases. Germline V gene data show CDR1 as SGHRS and CDR2 as YFSETQ. Trimming took off 1 base at V and 5 bases at J, with 18 bases between the two ends. The CDR3 is made up of 16 amino acids. CDR3 loop: CASSLLPSQGGETQYF. The CDR3 DNA is TGCGCCAGCAGCTTGTTGCCTAGCCAGGGAGGTGAGACCCAGTACTTC.

This clone came up a few times. The rearrangement uses TRBV9 and TRBJ2-2, with TRBD2 identical over 7 bases. The germline gives CDR1 SGDLS, CDR2 YYNGEE. The CDR3 is 16 amino acids. J gave up 3 bases and V 0 bases, and 5 bases lay outside the gene matches. CDR3 amino acids: CASSVVASGHTGELFF. DNA of the CDR3: TGTGCCAGCAGCGTAGTGGCTAGCGGACACACCGGGGAGCTGTTTTTT.

The rearrangement joins TRBV2 to TRBJ1-5; D is unresolved. Trimming stripped 6 bases from V and 9 bases from J, with 12 bases between. CDR3 size: 12 residues. CDR1 is SNHLY, CDR2 FYNNEI, per germline. CDR3 loop: CASSASGRPQHF. CDR3 nucleotides: TGTGCCAGCAGCGCCTCCGGTAGGCCCCAGCATTTT.